This T cell receptor (beta chain) was sequenced for a study of CD8+ T cells in alopecia areata. At the level of the study: People stayed on tofacitinib for 6 to 18 months, then stopped the drug for 6 months. Disease severity was quantified as SALT score of affected scalp area.

Extraction and reverse transcription of RNA yielded cDNA as the sequencing template. Generated by immunoSEQ multiplex PCR, the TCRdb table keeps only in-frame clones and is missing some. The sample holds more than 140,000 clones, roughly nine tenths seen once. The treatment is: oral pan-JAK inhibitor, 5-10 mg twice daily. Specimen: CD8+ T cells sorted from blood, collected at week 4, from a patient treated with tofacitinib. The clonotype originates from a human donor with alopecia areata.

CDR3: CASSSRGTSGSYEQYF. CDR3 bases: TGTGCCAGCAGTTCCAGAGGGACTAGCGGCTCCTACGAGCAGTACTTC. The chain has TRBV27 and TRBJ2-7; 11 positions match TRBD2. Trimming took 4 bases from V and 0 from J; bases not matched to a gene: 5. The germline V gene encodes CDR1 MNHEY and CDR2 SMNVEV (reference sequence). CDR3 size: 16 residues.